There are a few counts of the clone carrying this T cell receptor (beta chain). This sample was included in a study of blood T cell repertoires in COVID-19. In germline, CDR1 is MNHEY, CDR2 SMNVEV (reference sequence). This CDR3 region has 14 residues. V lost 5 bases and J lost 4; bases outside the gene matches: 2. Generated by immunoSEQ multiplex PCR, the TCRdb table keeps only in-frame clones and is missing some. The data hold 200,000 to 300,000 clones, with around 80% observed a single time. The V gene is TRBV27, the J gene TRBJ2-3, with 11 bases fitting TRBD1. This receptor was identified in a man aged 60 to 75 with acute or convalescent COVID-19. Material for sequencing was peripheral blood. The CDR3 DNA reads TGTGCCAGCAGTCCGGGACAGGGGGCAGATACGCAGTATTTT. Translating gives CASSPGQGADTQYF.